This TCR beta chain was identified during a study of T cell repertoires in cytomegalovirus infection. Across the study: An indication of both CMV infection and matching HLA type came from public TCR beta signatures. Study conclusions and caveats: The ex vivo response was dominated by HLA-C-restricted CMV-specific TCR beta clonotypes. There were carriers of CMV plus the relevant HLA, and cumulative public TCR beta family frequency identified them.

The CDR3 covers 15 residues. The V end lost 1 base, the J end lost 4 bases, and 12 bases lay between the germline ends. Germline values: CDR1 SGHVS, CDR2 FQNEAQ. TCRdb used MiXCR to reprocess the reads, holding one entry per CDR3 protein. This sample has hundreds of thousands of distinct CDR3 sequences; approximately 33% occur once, and the top ten carry 18%. This clonotype was seen a handful of times. No antigen is known for it. The gene calls are TRBV7-8 and TRBJ2-3; the D is unclear. This material consisted of cultured PBMCs, taken from culture after CMV antigen stimulation. The sequence was obtained from a human donor in good health (CMV status not recorded). Some clones in this sample may be carry-over from other donors' samples. The CDR3 loop is CASSLGRVRPDTQYF. The CDR3 nucleotides read TGTGCCAGCAGCTTAGGAAGGGTCCGCCCAGATACGCAGTATTTT. Complete variable domain (other parts from reference TRBV7-8 and TRBJ2-3): GAGVSQSPRYKVAKRGQDVALRCDPISGHVSLFWYQQALGQGPEFLTYFQNEAQLDKSGLPSDRFFAERPEGSVSTLKIQRTQQEDSAVYLCASSLGRVRPDTQYFGPGTRLTVL.